One and the same sample provided the 16 T cell receptor beta chains below, sequenced in a study of CD8+CD57+ T cells in acquired aplastic anemia. Both TCR beta VDJ combination and CDR3 sequence profiling were carried out. Genomic DNA was the template for this profiling. In TCRdb, the reads were re-called with MiXCR into one record per CDR3 protein. The sample records 250,000 to 300,000 distinct CDR3 sequences, 45% to 70% being singletons. The specimen sequenced was sorted CD4+, CD8+, or CD8+CD57+ T cells (not recorded which) from PBMCs. These receptors all come from a human donor with severe aplastic anemia or a healthy control (not recorded which).

CDR3 protein: CASSWTGPNEKLFF. Here the CDR3 DNA reads TGTGCCAGCAGCTGGACAGGGCCCAATGAAAAACTGTTTTTT. The chain recombines TRBV7-8 with TRBJ1-4; 8 bases are a match to TRBD1. The CDR3 has 14 amino acids. Germline V gene sequence: CDR1 SGHVS, CDR2 FQNEAQ. V lost 4 bases, J lost 5 bases, and 3 bases stayed unmatched.

This clonotype was observed many times. V gene TRBV20-1 combines with J gene TRBJ2-7, with 7 bases lining up with TRBD1. CDR1 and CDR2 (germline): DFQATT, SNEGSKA (reference sequence). J gave up 0 bases and V 3 bases, and 8 bases lay outside the gene matches. The CDR3 sequence is 15 residues long. The CDR3 region is CSAREDREPSYEQYF. DNA of the CDR3: TGCAGTGCTAGGGAAGACAGGGAACCCTCCTACGAGCAGTACTTC.

With regard to this clonotype: At one end, the junction sequence differs from germline, possibly due to a read error. The rearrangement uses TRBV5-5 and TRBJ1-3; TRBD1 aligns across 8 bases. Germline V CDR1 and CDR2: SGHKS, YYEKEE (reference sequence). This CDR3 contains 17 residues. The CDR3 spells CASSYASQGATGNTIHF. DNA of the CDR3: TGCGCCAGCAGTTATGCTTCCCAGGGGGCCACGGGAAACACCATACATTTT. The complete variable domain, with remaining parts taken from reference TRBV5-5 and TRBJ1-3, reads DAGVTQSPTHLIKTRGQQVTLRCSPISGHKSVSWYQQVLGQGPQFIFQYYEKEERGRGNFPDRFSARQFPNYSSELNVNALLLGDSALYLCASSYASQGATGNTIHFGEGSWLTVV.

This clonotype came up many times. The rearrangement joins TRBV5-1 to TRBJ2-1; possible D gene TRBD2, 5 bases. CDR1 SGHRS and CDR2 YFSETQ come from the germline V gene. The CDR3 length is 15 residues. V shed 0 bases and J shed 0 bases, with 7 bases lying between them. The CDR3 DNA reads as TGCGCCAGCAGCTTGGAAGGGAGCTCCTACAATGAGCAGTTCTTC. As protein: CASSLEGSSYNEQFF.

This clonotype was found many times. This chain links TRBV12-3 or TRBV12-4 with TRBJ2-7; the D gene is possibly TRBD2 (5 bases). The CDR3 runs 14 residues. V was trimmed by 5 bases and J by 0 bases, leaving 11 bases between them. CDR3 DNA: TGTGCCAGCAGTCCTCGCCGGGACTCCTACGAGCAGTACTTC. This sequence encodes CASSPRRDSYEQYF.

The gene calls are TRBV7-9 and TRBJ1-2; 8 bases agree with TRBD1. The V segment lost 5 bases and the J segment 4 bases; nucleotides outside the gene matches: 21. CDR1 and CDR2 (germline): SEHNR, FQNEAQ (reference sequence). The CDR3 is 19 amino acids. The CDR3 is CASSPDRGTIGGRGYGYTF. DNA of the CDR3: TGTGCCAGCAGCCCTGACAGGGGAACGATCGGGGGGCGGGGCTATGGCTACACCTTC.

DNA of the CDR3: TGTGCCAGCAGGGACACAGGGATGGGAGAGACCCAGTACTTC. Translating gives CASRDTGMGETQYF. This rearrangement joins TRBV7-9 to TRBJ2-5; D might be TRBD1 (6 bases). Germline V gives CDR1 SEHNR, CDR2 FQNEAQ (reference sequence). V shed 6 bases and J shed 4 bases, with 15 bases lying between them. The CDR3 runs 14 residues.

This clonotype came up a few times. This chain connects TRBV7-2 to TRBJ2-3; D unclear. The CDR3 loop spans 12 amino acids. The V and J ends lost 5 bases and 2 bases respectively, with 5 bases between them. Germline lookup yields CDR1 SGHTA and CDR2 FQGNSA. CDR3 nucleotide sequence: TGTGCCAGCAGCCCTGTCACAGATACGCAGTATTTT. Its protein product is CASSPVTDTQYF.

As DNA, the CDR3 is TGTGCCAGCAGTGAAGCGAGGGTTCATAATGAAAAACTGTTTTTT. This encodes CASSEARVHNEKLFF. The J gene is TRBJ1-4, the V gene TRBV2; D unclear. V lost 0 bases to trimming and J lost 4 bases, with 9 bases between them. Germline CDR1 reads SNHLY; CDR2 reads FYNNEI. The CDR3 totals 15 residues.

The chain is built from TRBV7-3 and TRBJ2-5; 7 nucleotides match TRBD1. V dropped 1 base and J dropped 5; count of bases not matched to a gene: 10. Germline V gene sequence: CDR1 SGHTA, CDR2 FQGTGA. CDR3 length: 16 amino acids. Here the CDR3 reads CASSLSDPEGQETQYF. CDR3 in DNA: TGTGCCAGCAGCTTAAGCGACCCAGAGGGACAGGAGACCCAGTACTTC.

As to this clonotype: This may come from a read error, since a much larger clone is one base off. As the CDR3 is not closed by the conserved phenylalanine or tryptophan, this likely results from a read error. V and J are TRBV6-5 and TRBJ2-3; weak D call: TRBD2 (6 bases). This CDR3 is 14 amino acids long. Germline V gives CDR1 MNHEY, CDR2 SVGAGI. Trimming pared 6 bases from V and 5 bases from J, leaving 15 bases between. The CDR3 sequence is CASRTIGRKDTQYL. DNA for the CDR3: TGTGCCAGCAGGACCATTGGGAGGAAAGATACGCAGTATCTT.

This clonotype was detected once. The chain is built from TRBV7-9 and TRBJ2-2; D is unclear. Trimming took 4 bases from V and 5 from J, leaving 11 bases between them. The germline V gene has CDR1 SEHNR and CDR2 FQNEAQ (reference sequence). The CDR3 loop spans 14 amino acids. CDR3 residues: CASSSPVWTGELFF. The CDR3 DNA reads TGTGCCAGCAGCTCCCCCGTGTGGACCGGGGAGCTGTTTTTT.

The gene calls are TRBV7-2 and TRBJ2-5; unclear D gene. The CDR3 runs to 11 residues. V was shortened by 2 bases and J by 9 bases, with 7 bases between the two germline ends. Germline V CDR1 and CDR2: SGHTA, FQGNSA. CDR3 loop: CASSLLNSQYF. The CDR3 DNA reads TGTGCCAGCAGCTTACTAAATTCCCAGTACTTC.

The chain employs TRBV2 and TRBJ1-5; 9 positions match TRBD1. V shed 8 bases, J shed 7 bases, and the junction held 9 bases outside the gene matches. CDR1 and CDR2 from the germline V gene are SNHLY and FYNNEI. This CDR3 has 14 amino acids. CDR3 nucleotide sequence: TGTGCCAGCGGCGCACAGGGGGCTAGGCAGCCCCAGCATTTT. Translating gives CASGAQGARQPQHF. The entire variable domain, with the rest obtained from reference TRBV2 and TRBJ1-5, is as follows: EPEVTQTPSHQVTQMGQEVILRCVPISNHLYFYWYRQILGQKVEFLVSFYNNEISEKSEIFDDQFSVERPDGSNFTLKIRSTKLEDSAMYFCASGAQGARQPQHFGDGTRLSIL.

The rearrangement links TRBV6-1 to TRBJ2-7; 10 positions agree with TRBD2. This CDR3 is built from 14 residues. The germline gives CDR1 MNHNS, CDR2 SASEGT. Germline trimming cut 8 bases from V and 2 bases from J; bases unmatched to any gene: 6. The DNA of the CDR3 is TGTGCCAGCCATCTAAGCGGGAGGGCCTACGAGCAGTACTTC. Its translation is CASHLSGRAYEQYF.

The rearrangement joins TRBV6-5 to TRBJ2-6; D call uncertain. The CDR3 has 13 amino acids. V was clipped by 5 bases and J by 4 bases, with 6 bases between them. The germline CDR1 and CDR2 sequences are MNHEY and SVGAGI. The CDR3 region is CASSVSGANVLTF. The CDR3 region has the DNA TGTGCCAGCAGTGTTAGCGGGGCCAACGTCCTGACTTTC.